Shown below are 7 T cell receptor beta chains from a single sample sequenced in a study of T cell repertoires in cytomegalovirus infection. In TCRdb, the reads were re-called with MiXCR into one record per CDR3 protein. The table includes some 940,000 distinct CDR3 sequences, 31% detected once. What these receptors recognize is not known. The sample consisted of cultured CD8+ T cells from PBMCs, taken from culture after CMV antigen stimulation. The origin of the receptors is a human donor in good health (CMV status not recorded). Some clones in this sample may be carry-over from other donors' samples.

A few counts support this clonotype. The chain is built from TRBV6-1 and TRBJ1-2; 7 bases match TRBD1. The CDR3 has 17 amino acids. The junction had 17 bases not matched to a gene; V was cut back by 6 bases and J by 4 bases. Germline V lookup: CDR1 MNHNS, CDR2 SASEGT. CDR3 loop: CASSPPGTALKIYGYTF. CDR3 in DNA: TGTGCCAGCAGCCCTCCCGGGACAGCACTAAAAATCTATGGCTACACCTTC.

The gene calls are TRBV7-9 and TRBJ2-1; TRBD1 is a possible D gene (5 bases). Germline lookup yields CDR1 SEHNR and CDR2 FQNEAQ (reference sequence). Trimming pared 6 bases from V and 7 bases from J, leaving 10 bases between. There are 12 residues in the CDR3. The CDR3 DNA reads as TGTGCCAGCAGATTTGGGGCAAATGAGCAGTTCTTC. Amino acid sequence: CASRFGANEQFF.

J is TRBJ1-2 and V is TRBV9; 8 nucleotides align to TRBD1. Per germline, CDR1 SGDLS and CDR2 YYNGEE. This CDR3 has 14 residues. V trimming: 2 bases; J trimming: 4 bases; junction bases outside the gene matches: 4. CDR3 nucleotides: TGTGCCAGCAGCGTGAACAGGGGGACCTATGGCTACACCTTC. Translating it yields CASSVNRGTYGYTF.

The genes are TRBV4-1 and TRBJ2-1; TRBD2 matches at 10 bases. The CDR3 spans 13 residues. Germline CDR1 reads MGHRA; CDR2 reads YSYEKL. The ends lost 6 bases at V and 9 bases at J; junction bases unmatched: 5. CDR3 nucleotides: TGCGCCAGCAGTAGACTAGCGGGTAGTGAGCAGTTCTTC. Translation: CASSRLAGSEQFF.

This clonotype has a handful of counts. This sequence joins TRBV6-1 and TRBJ2-2; tentative D call: TRBD1 (6 bases). The ends were cut back, 2 bases at V and 0 bases at J, with 19 bases in the middle. The CDR3 totals 19 residues. From germline, CDR1 is MNHNS and CDR2 SASEGT. The CDR3 spells CASSERWGRGASNTGELFF. The CDR3 DNA follows: TGTGCCAGCAGTGAAAGGTGGGGGCGAGGGGCCTCGAACACCGGGGAGCTGTTTTTT.

This clonotype was seen only a few times. The chain employs TRBV27 and TRBJ2-7; possibly TRBD2 for D (5 bases). The CDR3 sequence is 15 residues long. Germline V gives CDR1 MNHEY, CDR2 SMNVEV (reference sequence). V lost 2 bases and J lost 0, with 11 bases in between. The DNA for the CDR3 is TGTGCCAGCAGTTTAGCGCGGGCACGCTCCTACGAGCAGTACTTC. It codes for CASSLARARSYEQYF.

This clonotype appeared many times. The gene calls are TRBV10-3 and TRBJ1-1, with 10 bases aligning to TRBD1. The V gene's germline CDR1 is ENHRY and CDR2 SYGVKD. The CDR3 runs 16 residues. V dropped 5 bases and J dropped 1; count of bases not matched to a gene: 7. The CDR3 DNA is TGTGCCATCAGTCCCGACAGGGGGCGAGGGAACACTGAAGCTTTCTTT. It encodes CAISPDRGRGNTEAFF.